The 21 T cell receptor beta chains given below trace back to one sample, sequenced in a study of cytomegalovirus exposure and HLA in healthy donors. Clones were sequenced by immunoSEQ multiplex PCR, and TCRdb holds only the in-frame ones, with some missing. The profile shows about 140,000 clones, roughly 79% of them singletons. The sequencing sample was made of PBMCs. These receptors were taken from a man aged 25 to 45 in good health and CMV-seropositive.

The genes are TRBV5-5 and TRBJ1-5, with D tentatively TRBD1 (5 bases). CDR3 length: 14 residues. V lost 3 bases and J 3 bases, leaving 10 bases between the germline ends. Germline V gene lookup returns CDR1 SGHKS and CDR2 YYEKEE (reference sequence). The CDR3 protein is CASSSDRINQPQHF. CDR3 coding DNA: TGTGCCAGCAGCTCCGACAGAATCAATCAGCCCCAGCATTTT. Supplemented by reference TRBV5-5 and TRBJ1-5, the full variable domain reads DAGVTQSPTHLIKTRGQQVTLRCSPISGHKSVSWYQQVLGQGPQFIFQYYEKEERGRGNFPDRFSARQFPNYSSELNVNALLLGDSALYLCASSSDRINQPQHFGDGTRLSIL.

The chain uses TRBV5-1 and TRBJ1-4, with TRBD1 identical over 10 bases. This CDR3 has 18 amino acids. J gave up 1 base and V 1 base, and 7 bases lay outside the gene matches. The germline V gene encodes CDR1 SGHRS and CDR2 YFSETQ. The CDR3 is CASSLRQGAPRTNEKLFF. CDR3 DNA sequence: TGCGCCAGCAGCTTGCGACAGGGGGCGCCCCGAACTAATGAAAAACTGTTTTTT.

The rearrangement joins TRBV6-5 to TRBJ1-6, with TRBD1 matching 8 bases. The CDR3 sequence is 16 residues long. The germline CDR1 and CDR2 sequences are MNHEY and SVGAGI. J lost 7 bases, V lost 3 bases, and 8 bases had no gene match. The CDR3 DNA reads as TGTGCCAGCAGTTATGGGTCCAGGGGGCGAAATTCACCCCTCCACTTT. It translates to CASSYGSRGRNSPLHF.

This clone was observed once. V usage is TRBV5-6 and J usage is TRBJ1-2, with D hard to call. Germline CDR1 SGHDT, CDR2 YYEEEE. V dropped 1 base and J dropped 6 bases, with 10 bases sitting between them. This CDR3 is built from 13 residues. The CDR3 sequence is CASSLRVLDGYTF. The CDR3 DNA follows: TGTGCCAGCAGCTTGCGGGTTCTTGATGGCTACACCTTC.

The chain's CDR3 is CASSPGLLQETQYF. Here the CDR3 DNA reads TGTGCCAGCAGCCCGGGACTGCTCCAAGAGACCCAGTACTTC. V and J are TRBV7-7 and TRBJ2-5; D might be TRBD2 (6 bases). V lost 5 bases and J 1 base, leaving 11 bases between the germline ends. The CDR3 consists of 14 residues. CDR1 and CDR2 (germline): SSHAT, FNYEAQ (reference sequence).

The CDR3 protein is CASSAQGGTEAFF. The CDR3 DNA is TGCGCCAGCAGTGCGCAAGGGGGCACTGAAGCTTTCTTT. The V and J genes are TRBV10-1 and TRBJ1-1, with D possibly TRBD1 on 6 matching bases. From germline, CDR1 is WNHNN and CDR2 SYGVQD (reference sequence). V was clipped by 4 bases and J by 4 bases, with 10 bases between them. This CDR3 is 13 amino acids long.

J is TRBJ1-3 and V is TRBV7-6, with a tentative D call TRBD1 (6 bases). CDR1 and CDR2 from the germline V gene are SGHVS and FNYEAQ. The CDR3 spans 16 residues. Trimming stripped 4 bases from V and 0 bases from J, with 13 bases between. DNA for the CDR3: TGTGCCAGCAGCTATTCTCGACAGGCCTCTGGAAACACCATATATTTT. Its translation is CASSYSRQASGNTIYF.

J is TRBJ1-2 and V is TRBV5-1, with TRBD1 identical over 8 bases. The germline V gene encodes CDR1 SGHRS and CDR2 YFSETQ. The junction had 8 bases not matched to a gene; V was cut back by 0 bases and J by 7 bases. This CDR3 region has 15 residues. The CDR3 DNA is TGCGCCAGCAGCTTGGCGACAGGGGCACCCCTTGGCTACACCTTC. This translates into CASSLATGAPLGYTF. Filled out from reference TRBV5-1 and TRBJ1-2, the complete variable domain reads KAGVTQTPRYLIKTRGQQVTLSCSPISGHRSVSWYQQTPGQGLQFLFEYFSETQRNKGNFPGRFSGRQFSNSRSEMNVSTLELGDSALYLCASSLATGAPLGYTFGSGTRLTVV.

A remark on this clone: Additional DNA sequences in this sample encode the identical CDR3. The gene calls are TRBV18 and TRBJ2-3; D is unclear. Germline V lookup: CDR1 KGHSH, CDR2 LQKENI. Between the trimmed V and J ends, which lost 3 bases and 2 bases, there was a span of 6 bases. There are 13 residues in the CDR3. The CDR3 coding sequence is TGTGCCAGCTCACCCTCCCTCACAGATACGCAGTATTTT. Translated: CASSPSLTDTQYF.

The V call is TRBV5-4, the J call TRBJ1-2; D not resolved. Trimming removed 4 bases at V and 3 bases at J, with 13 bases between. Germline V CDR1 and CDR2: SGHNT, YYREEE (reference sequence). This CDR3 spans 14 amino acids. The CDR3 spells CASSEDPGDYGYTF. The CDR3 DNA follows: TGTGCCAGCAGCGAGGACCCCGGGGACTATGGCTACACCTTC.

CDR3 bases: TGTGCCAGCTCCCCCCTCCCCAGGGATGAGCAGTACTTC. It specifies CASSPLPRDEQYF. The chain couples TRBV18 to TRBJ2-7, with a tentative D call TRBD1 (5 bases). Germline V gene data show CDR1 as KGHSH and CDR2 as LQKENI. The CDR3 runs 13 residues. Trimming took off 6 bases at V and 7 bases at J, with 16 bases between the two ends.

Points on this clone: Other DNA sequences of this sample code for an identical CDR3. CDR3 protein: CASSLGDFQETQYF. The CDR3 DNA follows: TGCGCCAGCAGCTTGGGGGACTTCCAAGAGACCCAGTACTTC. The chain employs TRBV5-1 and TRBJ2-5, with D perhaps matching TRBD2 (6 bases). Germline V gene data show CDR1 as SGHRS and CDR2 as YFSETQ. CDR3 size: 14 residues. The V end was cut by 0 bases, the J end by 1 base, with 7 bases between.

This chain joins TRBV25-1 and TRBJ2-7; D possibly corresponds to TRBD1 (5 bases). This CDR3 region has 15 residues. V lost 4 bases and J 0 bases, leaving 13 bases between the germline ends. Germline V lookup: CDR1 MGHDK, CDR2 SYGVNS. The CDR3 DNA reads TGTGCCAGCAGTGTGGGGCCAGGGTCCTCCTACGAGCAGTACTTC. It specifies CASSVGPGSSYEQYF.

The V call is TRBV9, the J call TRBJ2-1; TRBD1 aligns across 9 bases. Germline assignment: CDR1 SGDLS and CDR2 YYNGEE. V trimming: 0 bases; J trimming: 7 bases; junction bases outside the gene matches: 2. CDR3 length equals 14 residues. The DNA for the CDR3 is TGTGCCAGCAGCGTAGCCGGACAGGGGAATGAGCAGTTCTTC. Translating it yields CASSVAGQGNEQFF.

The rearrangement joins TRBV2 to TRBJ2-7, with 7 bases identical to TRBD2. V lost 11 bases, J lost 2 bases, and 12 bases stayed unmatched. The germline V gene has CDR1 SNHLY and CDR2 FYNNEI. The CDR3 is 14 amino acids. The CDR3 sequence is CASRTGLPPYEQYF. In nucleotides, the CDR3 is TGTGCCTCGAGGACGGGACTACCCCCCTACGAGCAGTACTTC.

This clone turned up a few times. The chain employs TRBV19 and TRBJ1-4; 7 bases agree with TRBD1. CDR1 LNHDA and CDR2 SQIVND come from the germline V gene (reference sequence). The CDR3 contains 13 residues. V shed 4 bases, J shed 8 bases, and the junction held 4 bases outside the gene matches. CDR3 sequence: CASSTRGQEKLFF. The DNA for the CDR3 is TGTGCCAGTAGTACGAGGGGGCAGGAAAAACTGTTTTTT. Variable domain in full (rest from reference TRBV19 and TRBJ1-4): DGGITQSPKYLFRKEGQNVTLSCEQNLNHDAMYWYRQDPGQGLRLIYYSQIVNDFQKGDIAEGYSVSREKKESFPLTVTSAQKNPTAFYLCASSTRGQEKLFFGSGTQLSVL.

The gene calls are TRBV6-5 and TRBJ1-5, with D tentatively TRBD1 (5 bases). Trimming took 5 bases from V and 3 from J, leaving 14 bases between them. From germline, CDR1 is MNHEY and CDR2 SVGAGI. The CDR3 has 15 amino acids. The CDR3 sequence: CASSARGGLNQPQHF. The CDR3 nucleotides are TGTGCCAGCAGTGCCCGGGGGGGACTCAATCAGCCCCAGCATTTT.

The J gene is TRBJ1-2, the V gene TRBV19; perhaps TRBD1 as D (5 bases). The CDR3 is made up of 14 amino acids. CDR1 and CDR2 from the germline V gene are LNHDA and SQIVND (reference sequence). V lost 5 bases and J lost 3, with 13 bases in between. The DNA for the CDR3 is TGTGCCAGTAGTTCCGCCAGGGAGGACTATGGCTACACCTTC. Residues: CASSSAREDYGYTF.

This clone came up once. The gene calls are TRBV7-3 and TRBJ2-7; D is possibly TRBD1 (6 bases). V dropped 2 bases and J dropped 3 bases, with 8 bases sitting between them. This CDR3 spans 13 amino acids. The germline gives CDR1 SGHTA, CDR2 FQGTGA. CDR3 nucleotides: TGTGCCAGCAGCTTAGGACAGCACTACGAGCAGTACTTC. Translated, it gives CASSLGQHYEQYF.

The chain recombines TRBV9 with TRBJ2-1; 8 bases fit TRBD2. The V gene end was trimmed by 5 bases and the J gene end by 8 bases; junction bases not matched to a gene: 15. Germline values: CDR1 SGDLS, CDR2 YYNGEE. The CDR3 totals 16 residues. CDR3 protein: CASSASRPRGAHEQFF. The CDR3 nucleotides read TGTGCCAGCAGTGCCTCCCGCCCGCGGGGGGCCCATGAGCAGTTCTTC.

The V gene is TRBV5-4, the J gene TRBJ1-1; D is uncertain. The CDR3 contains 14 residues. V dropped 0 bases and J dropped 5 bases, with 11 bases sitting between them. CDR1 and CDR2 (germline): SGHNT, YYREEE (reference sequence). The CDR3 coding sequence is TGTGCCAGCAGCTTGGAACAGAGTAGGACTGAAGCTTTCTTT. As protein: CASSLEQSRTEAFF.